This T cell receptor (beta chain) was found in a study of cytomegalovirus exposure and HLA in healthy donors. Overall study findings and caveats: A link between a missense DCLRE1C variant and TCR beta V- and J-gene trimming emerged from a later analysis.

The CDR3 totals 17 residues. On this clone: The antigen is undetermined.

The PCR employed 60 Vbeta primers together with 13 Jbeta primers. Assay: immunoSEQ multiplex PCR; the TCRdb copy retains only in-frame clones and omits some. The repertoire has approximately 120,000 clones, about two thirds of them found once; the top ten carry more than 4.5%. Sequencing used PBMCs. V gene TRBV21-1 combines with J gene TRBJ1-5. TRBV21-1 is a pseudogene segment. The sequence derives from a man in his sixties in good health and CMV-seropositive. In DNA, the CDR3 is TGTGCCAGCAGCAAAGCGGTTTATCTGCGGGGGGGGCAGCCCCAGCATTTT. Translated: CASSKAVYLRGGQPQHF.